Listed below are T cell receptor beta chains from one sample, sequenced in a study of CD8+ T cells in alopecia areata. Generated by immunoSEQ multiplex PCR, the TCRdb table keeps only in-frame clones and is missing some. This sample has 110,000 to 150,000 clones, with approximately 86% found just once. The sequencing here drew on CD8+ T cells sorted from blood, taken at week 4, from a patient treated with tofacitinib. Receptors originate from a human donor with alopecia areata. CDR3s include the opening cysteine and the closing phenylalanine or tryptophan. Fields, in order: V gene, J gene, D gene, clone size, CDR3 protein, CDR3 DNA. D genes are given only for firm matches. Only some rows state a clone size, as once, few, many or a class for expanded clones.

v_call: TRBV9; j_call: TRBJ2-3; d_call: -; clone_size: once; cdr3_aa: CASSVAGRSTDTQYF; cdr3_nt: TGTGCCAGCAGCGTAGCGGGGCGCAGCACAGATACGCAGTATTTT
v_call: TRBV10-3; j_call: TRBJ2-6; d_call: -; clone_size: -; cdr3_aa: CAIQSYSGANVLTF; cdr3_nt: TGTGCCATCCAGTCATACTCTGGGGCCAACGTCCTGACTTTC
v_call: TRBV29-1; j_call: TRBJ1-1; d_call: TRBD1; clone_size: -; cdr3_aa: CSVVTGVTANTEAFF; cdr3_nt: TGCAGCGTGGTGACAGGGGTCACGGCGAACACTGAAGCTTTCTTT
v_call: TRBV29-1; j_call: TRBJ2-1; d_call: TRBD1; clone_size: -; cdr3_aa: CSVEDRDRGYNEQFF; cdr3_nt: TGCAGCGTTGAAGATAGGGACAGGGGCTACAATGAGCAGTTCTTC
v_call: TRBV7-8; j_call: TRBJ2-7; d_call: -; clone_size: -; cdr3_aa: CASSLPTGGFEQYF; cdr3_nt: TGTGCCAGCAGCTTACCCACCGGGGGCTTCGAGCAGTACTTC
v_call: TRBV5-4; j_call: TRBJ1-1; d_call: -; clone_size: -; cdr3_aa: CASSSTENTEAFF; cdr3_nt: TGTGCCAGCAGCTCGACGGAGAACACTGAAGCTTTCTTT
v_call: TRBV7-9; j_call: TRBJ2-3; d_call: -; clone_size: once; cdr3_aa: CASSLDTTDTQYF; cdr3_nt: TGTGCCAGCAGCTTAGACACCACAGATACGCAGTATTTT
v_call: TRBV27; j_call: TRBJ2-1; d_call: -; clone_size: once; cdr3_aa: CASSLGGNEQFF; cdr3_nt: TGTGCCAGCAGTTTAGGTGGCAATGAGCAGTTCTTC
v_call: TRBV7-9; j_call: TRBJ2-7; d_call: TRBD1; clone_size: -; cdr3_aa: CASSPKQGARNEQYF; cdr3_nt: TGTGCCAGCAGCCCGAAACAGGGGGCGAGGAACGAGCAGTACTTC
v_call: TRBV27; j_call: TRBJ2-5; d_call: TRBD2; clone_size: -; cdr3_aa: CASSLSPGLLETQYF; cdr3_nt: TGTGCCAGCAGTTTATCCCCGGGACTACTAGAGACCCAGTACTTC
v_call: TRBV7-8; j_call: TRBJ2-5; d_call: TRBD2; clone_size: -; cdr3_aa: CASSRGLAGGNQETQYF; cdr3_nt: TGTGCCAGCAGTAGGGGACTAGCGGGGGGGAACCAAGAGACCCAGTACTTC
v_call: TRBV6-6; j_call: TRBJ2-7; d_call: TRBD1; clone_size: -; cdr3_aa: CASSKGQGRDEQYF; cdr3_nt: TGTGCCAGCAGTAAAGGACAGGGTAGGGACGAGCAGTACTTC
v_call: TRBV7-8; j_call: TRBJ2-1; d_call: -; clone_size: -; cdr3_aa: CASSRTGFNEQFF; cdr3_nt: TGTGCCAGCAGCCGAACAGGGTTCAATGAGCAGTTCTTC
v_call: TRBV7-8; j_call: TRBJ1-5; d_call: -; clone_size: -; cdr3_aa: CASSILGGDFTRNQPQHF; cdr3_nt: TGTGCCAGCAGCATATTAGGGGGAGACTTCACTCGCAATCAGCCCCAGCATTTT
v_call: TRBV2; j_call: TRBJ2-3; d_call: -; clone_size: -; cdr3_aa: CATYTDTQYF; cdr3_nt: TGTGCCACCTACACAGATACGCAGTATTTT
v_call: TRBV25-1; j_call: TRBJ2-3; d_call: -; clone_size: -; cdr3_aa: CASSTGPRADTQYF; cdr3_nt: TGTGCCAGCTCGACCGGGCCCCGCGCAGATACGCAGTATTTT
v_call: TRBV4-1; j_call: TRBJ2-1; d_call: -; clone_size: -; cdr3_aa: CASSQGVSQFF; cdr3_nt: TGCGCCAGCAGCCAAGGAGTATCGCAGTTCTTC
v_call: TRBV29-1; j_call: TRBJ2-2; d_call: TRBD2; clone_size: -; cdr3_aa: CSVVVGGGAHTGELFF; cdr3_nt: TGCAGCGTCGTAGTGGGCGGGGGGGCCCACACCGGGGAGCTGTTTTTT
v_call: TRBV7-9; j_call: TRBJ2-5; d_call: -; clone_size: -; cdr3_aa: CASSRAGPYQETQYF; cdr3_nt: TGTGCCAGCAGCCGCGCGGGACCGTACCAAGAGACCCAGTACTTC
v_call: TRBV19; j_call: TRBJ2-7; d_call: -; clone_size: once; cdr3_aa: CASCYSDGGSYEQYF; cdr3_nt: TGTGCCTCATGTTATAGTGACGGTGGCTCCTACGAGCAGTACTTC
v_call: TRBV5-4; j_call: TRBJ2-3; d_call: -; clone_size: -; cdr3_aa: CASSIGGPDTQYF; cdr3_nt: TGTGCCAGCAGCATTGGGGGCCCAGATACGCAGTATTTT
v_call: TRBV7-9; j_call: TRBJ2-3; d_call: -; clone_size: -; cdr3_aa: CAGQEEGATQYF; cdr3_nt: TGTGCCGGCCAGGAGGAGGGGGCAACGCAGTATTTT
v_call: TRBV14; j_call: TRBJ2-1; d_call: TRBD1; clone_size: -; cdr3_aa: CASSPGTAEQFF; cdr3_nt: TGTGCCAGCAGCCCGGGGACAGCCGAGCAGTTCTTC
v_call: TRBV29-1; j_call: TRBJ2-2; d_call: -; clone_size: -; cdr3_aa: CSAGRVGELFF; cdr3_nt: TGCAGCGCCGGACGGGTCGGGGAGCTGTTTTTT
v_call: TRBV2; j_call: TRBJ2-5; d_call: -; clone_size: -; cdr3_aa: CASSLQLQEETQYF; cdr3_nt: TGTGCCAGCAGTCTACAGTTACAAGAAGAGACCCAGTACTTC
v_call: TRBV29-1; j_call: TRBJ2-7; d_call: TRBD1; clone_size: -; cdr3_aa: CSVEGDEDRGGIDKQYF; cdr3_nt: TGCAGCGTTGAAGGAGATGAAGACAGGGGTGGGATCGACAAGCAGTACTTC
v_call: TRBV6-5; j_call: TRBJ2-1; d_call: -; clone_size: -; cdr3_aa: CASSYSITVGEQFF; cdr3_nt: TGTGCCAGCAGTTACTCGATCACGGTGGGTGAGCAGTTCTTC
v_call: TRBV6-1; j_call: TRBJ1-3; d_call: -; clone_size: -; cdr3_aa: CASSAQDPLSSGNTIYF; cdr3_nt: TGTGCCAGCAGTGCCCAGGATCCGCTCTCCTCTGGAAACACCATATATTTT
v_call: TRBV14; j_call: TRBJ2-7; d_call: TRBD2; clone_size: -; cdr3_aa: CASSQDHGGRANEQYF; cdr3_nt: TGTGCCAGCAGCCAAGATCACGGCGGGAGGGCCAACGAGCAGTACTTC
v_call: TRBV29-1; j_call: TRBJ2-2; d_call: -; clone_size: -; cdr3_aa: CSAWSGLNTGELFF; cdr3_nt: TGCAGCGCCTGGAGCGGACTTAACACCGGGGAGCTGTTTTTT
v_call: TRBV7-6; j_call: TRBJ2-6; d_call: -; clone_size: -; cdr3_aa: CASSLDPGANVLTF; cdr3_nt: TGTGCCAGCAGCTTAGATCCCGGGGCCAACGTCCTGACTTTC
v_call: TRBV27; j_call: TRBJ2-1; d_call: -; clone_size: -; cdr3_aa: CASSSPTTRSNEQFF; cdr3_nt: TGTGCCAGCAGTTCCCCAACCACTAGGTCCAATGAGCAGTTCTTC
v_call: TRBV7-2; j_call: TRBJ2-7; d_call: TRBD1; clone_size: -; cdr3_aa: CASSLVGQGVYEQYF; cdr3_nt: TGTGCCAGCAGCTTAGTGGGACAGGGAGTTTACGAGCAGTACTTC
v_call: TRBV29-1; j_call: TRBJ2-7; d_call: -; clone_size: once; cdr3_aa: CSVEATTGFAWVEQYF; cdr3_nt: TGCAGCGTTGAAGCCACAACAGGTTTCGCATGGGTGGAGCAGTACTTC
v_call: TRBV27; j_call: TRBJ1-4; d_call: -; clone_size: once; cdr3_aa: CASSLRGGRELFF; cdr3_nt: TGTGCCAGCAGTTTGAGGGGGGGAAGGGAACTGTTTTTT
v_call: TRBV27; j_call: TRBJ1-1; d_call: -; clone_size: -; cdr3_aa: CASSLLSPGQRAFF; cdr3_nt: TGTGCCAGCTCTCTACTTAGCCCCGGGCAGAGAGCTTTCTTT
v_call: TRBV27; j_call: TRBJ1-5; d_call: TRBD1; clone_size: -; cdr3_aa: CASSSGTGGLMQPQHF; cdr3_nt: TGTGCCAGCAGTTCCGGGACAGGAGGCCTAATGCAGCCCCAGCATTTT
v_call: TRBV29-1; j_call: TRBJ2-1; d_call: TRBD2; clone_size: -; cdr3_aa: CSVEGLAGGPRSYNEQFF; cdr3_nt: TGCAGCGTTGAGGGACTAGCGGGAGGGCCTCGCTCCTACAATGAGCAGTTCTTC
v_call: TRBV15; j_call: TRBJ1-2; d_call: -; clone_size: -; cdr3_aa: CATSRRRRAWGDGYTF; cdr3_nt: TGTGCCACCAGCAGGCGTCGGCGGGCCTGGGGGGATGGCTACACCTTC
v_call: TRBV13; j_call: TRBJ1-1; d_call: -; clone_size: -; cdr3_aa: CASSLGLPGFTEAFF; cdr3_nt: TGTGCCAGCAGCTTAGGCCTCCCAGGGTTCACTGAAGCTTTCTTT
v_call: TRBV29-1; j_call: TRBJ2-7; d_call: -; clone_size: -; cdr3_aa: CSVDPRLQDLSYEQYF; cdr3_nt: TGCAGCGTTGATCCCAGGCTGCAGGACCTCTCCTACGAGCAGTACTTC
v_call: TRBV29-1; j_call: TRBJ2-1; d_call: -; clone_size: -; cdr3_aa: CSVPSGLTSYNEQFF; cdr3_nt: TGCAGCGTCCCATCGGGGCTGACCTCCTACAATGAGCAGTTCTTC
v_call: TRBV7-9; j_call: TRBJ2-6; d_call: -; clone_size: -; cdr3_aa: CGISGANVLTF; cdr3_nt: TGCGGTATCTCTGGGGCCAACGTCCTGACTTTC
v_call: TRBV11-1; j_call: TRBJ2-5; d_call: -; clone_size: -; cdr3_aa: CASSHTDYQETQYF; cdr3_nt: TGTGCCAGCAGCCATACGGACTATCAAGAGACCCAGTACTTC
v_call: TRBV27; j_call: TRBJ2-5; d_call: -; clone_size: -; cdr3_aa: CASSYFYGQRETQYF; cdr3_nt: TGTGCCAGCAGTTACTTCTACGGACAGCGGGAGACCCAGTACTTC
v_call: TRBV14; j_call: TRBJ2-7; d_call: -; clone_size: -; cdr3_aa: CASSQISDESYEQYF; cdr3_nt: TGTGCCAGCAGCCAGATATCGGACGAATCCTACGAGCAGTACTTC
v_call: TRBV27; j_call: TRBJ2-7; d_call: -; clone_size: -; cdr3_aa: CASSLSRGAALYEQYF; cdr3_nt: TGTGCCAGCAGTTTATCGAGAGGGGCGGCCCTCTACGAGCAGTACTTC
v_call: TRBV6-5; j_call: TRBJ2-1; d_call: -; clone_size: -; cdr3_aa: CASSKDASEQFF; cdr3_nt: TGTGCCAGCAGTAAAGACGCATCGGAGCAGTTCTTC